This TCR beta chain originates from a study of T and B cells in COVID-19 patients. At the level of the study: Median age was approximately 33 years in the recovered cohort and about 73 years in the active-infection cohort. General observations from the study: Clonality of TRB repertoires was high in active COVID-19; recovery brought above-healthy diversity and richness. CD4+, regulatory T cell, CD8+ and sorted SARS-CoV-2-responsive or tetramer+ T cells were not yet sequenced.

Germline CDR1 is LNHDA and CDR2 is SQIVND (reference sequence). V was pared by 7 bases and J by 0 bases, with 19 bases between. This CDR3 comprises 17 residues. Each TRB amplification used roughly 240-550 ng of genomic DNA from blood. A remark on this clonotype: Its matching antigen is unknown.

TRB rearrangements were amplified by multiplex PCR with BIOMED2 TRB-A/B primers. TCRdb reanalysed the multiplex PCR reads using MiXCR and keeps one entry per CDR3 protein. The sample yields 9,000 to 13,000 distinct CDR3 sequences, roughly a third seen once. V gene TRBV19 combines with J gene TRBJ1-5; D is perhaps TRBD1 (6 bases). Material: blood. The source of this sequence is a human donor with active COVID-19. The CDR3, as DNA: TGTGCCAGTACCCCTTCGAGGGACATTGATAGCAATCAGCCCCAGCATTTT. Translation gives CASTPSRDIDSNQPQHF.